This T cell receptor (beta chain) comes out of a study of T-cell memory formation after mild COVID-19. Study-wide findings and caveats: Confirmation was lacking for SARS-CoV-2 specificity of second-wave clones that peaked on day 37. Memory sampled before infection contained some responding clones, suggesting cross-reactive memory joined.

Each CDR3 protein is one row after TCRdb ran MiXCR on the 5' RACE reads. Found here are 450,000 to 650,000 distinct CDR3 sequences, about 20% of them singletons; the top ten hold approximately 8.4%. There are many counts of this clonotype. Antigen: not known. Looked up from germline, CDR1 is SGHRS and CDR2 is YFSETQ. This CDR3 contains 15 residues. The V segment lost 4 bases and the J segment 5 bases; nucleotides outside the gene matches: 7. This chain joins TRBV5-1 and TRBJ1-2; TRBD1 matches 11 bases. The sequence derives from an adult woman who had mild COVID-19 (a few samples of this study predate the infection). Cell type and time point are not known. Source material: PBMCs or a T cell subset sorted from them (not recorded which). CDR3 amino acids: CASSKGTGGTYGYTF. The CDR3 DNA reads as TGCGCCAGCAGCAAAGGGACAGGGGGAACTTATGGCTACACCTTC.